The entry below gives a single T cell receptor (beta chain) sequence along with its context. The target of this receptor is not known. Base qualities are missing; no much larger clone stands one base away. This sample was included in a study of OX40 agonist ivuxolimab in advanced cancers. Notes on the research overall: Ivuxolimab was a fully human IgG2 agonistic monoclonal antibody targeting the costimulatory receptor OX40 (CD134). Intravenous ivuxolimab was administered to patients every 2 weeks at six dose levels: 0.01, 0.1, 0.3, 1.5, 3 and 10 mg/kg. Of the roughly 52 dose-escalation patients, hepatocellular carcinoma was present in 19, melanoma in approximately 15, renal cell carcinoma in 9 and head and neck cancer in 9. A male proportion of roughly 80% and a mean age of approximately 58 years, ranging from roughly 20 to 80, were recorded for the dose-escalation cohort. Prior anti-PD-1, anti-PD-L1 or anti-CTLA-4 therapy was permitted, and about two fifths of dose-escalation patients had received checkpoint inhibitors. Partial responses occurred in three dose-escalation patients, of whom one had hepatocellular carcinoma and two had cutaneous melanoma. The purpose of peripheral TCRbeta sequencing was to test whether ivuxolimab changed TCR sequence diversity and led to clonal T-cell expansion. The paper reports the monotherapy dose-escalation portion (N of about 52 patients) of the phase I ivuxolimab trial. General conclusions and limits of the study: After ivuxolimab, CD8+ T cells had more expanded clones than CD4+ T cells on average. Low levels of normalized T-cell clonal expansion were also seen in some patients who did not respond. Clonal expansion of both CD4+ and CD8+ blood T cells was observed from baseline to week 6 at doses 0.1 to 3.0 mg/kg. The antigen specificity of the peripheral T cells that underwent clonal expansion was not determined. In the 0.1-3.0 mg/kg groups, partial responders were among the patients with the lowest normalized peripheral clonal expansion, particularly in CD8+ T cells.

For sequencing of the TCRbeta CDR3 region, genomic DNA was extracted from the sorted cells. TCRbeta CDR3 regions were sequenced using the immunoSEQ Assay. This immuneACCESS table, as held by TCRdb, lists in-frame sequences with V and J called but not all clones. Of the missing ones, under half trace to an unresolved V gene in checked studies; the others have no known cause. Present in this sample are approximately 70,000 clones, about nine tenths of which were seen just once. More than 4.5% of the sample rests with the top ten. Deletion took 0 bases off V and 6 bases off J, with a span of 13 bases between the germline ends. Reading from cysteine to phenylalanine, the CDR3 counts 15 amino acids. The kept DNA is CDR3 alone, 45 bases in frame from the first base. CDR1 is given as LGHNA and CDR2 as YSLEER, both from the germline V gene. Patients with a history of autoimmune disease or receiving systemic immunosuppression were excluded from the trial. Peripheral blood for TCR sequencing was drawn from every dose cohort at baseline, at cycle 4 day 1 and at cycle 7 day 1. The samples were drawn from a first-in-human, open-label, multicenter phase I dose-escalation trial of ivuxolimab. The trial enrolled adults with locally advanced or metastatic head and neck squamous cell, hepatocellular, melanoma or renal cell carcinoma. Before TCR sequencing, CD4+ and CD8+ T cells were separately sorted from peripheral blood.

The chain uses TRBV4-3 and TRBJ2-3, and perhaps TRBD1 as D gene, on 6 matching bases. Source: CD4+ or CD8+ T cells sorted from blood, taken in a trial of the OX40 agonist ivuxolimab. The TCR sequence derives from an adult with an advanced solid tumor such as melanoma, head and neck, liver or kidney cancer. The CDR3 here reads CASSQDRDIWDTQYF. The DNA sequence is given as TGCGCCAGCAGCCAAGACCGGGACATTTGGGATACGCAGTATTTT.